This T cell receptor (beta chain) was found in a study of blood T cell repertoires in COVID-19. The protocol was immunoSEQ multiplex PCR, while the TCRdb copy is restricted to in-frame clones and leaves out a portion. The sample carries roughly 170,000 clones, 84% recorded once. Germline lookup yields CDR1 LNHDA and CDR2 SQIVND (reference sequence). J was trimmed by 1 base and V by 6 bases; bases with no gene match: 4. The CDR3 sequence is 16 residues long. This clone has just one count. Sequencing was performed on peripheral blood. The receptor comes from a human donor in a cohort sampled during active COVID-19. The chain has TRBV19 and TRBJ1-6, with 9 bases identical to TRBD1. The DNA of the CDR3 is TGTGCCAGTAGCGAACAGGGGGCGTCCTATAATTCACCCCTCCACTTT. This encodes CASSEQGASYNSPLHF.